Listed here are 25 T cell receptor beta chains from one sample, sequenced in a study of cytomegalovirus exposure and HLA in healthy donors. Both 60 Vbeta primers and 13 Jbeta primers went into the PCR. TCRdb's copy holds only in-frame clones and misses some; the assay was immunoSEQ multiplex PCR. Here the sample spans 150,000 to 200,000 clones, over 60% being singletons. Sequencing was done on a sample of PBMCs. Receptor source: a girl aged 10-17 years in good health and CMV-seronegative.

This rearrangement joins TRBV6-1 to TRBJ1-1; D unclear. CDR3 length: 15 amino acids. V was trimmed by 1 base and J by 1 base, leaving 10 bases between them. CDR1 and CDR2 (germline): MNHNS, SASEGT. DNA for the CDR3: TGTGCCAGCAGTGAAGAGGGAGTTTCGAACACTGAAGCTTTCTTT. Amino acid sequence: CASSEEGVSNTEAFF.

This clone was recorded only once. This chain joins TRBV11-2 and TRBJ1-2; D unresolved. The CDR3 is 17 residues long. Trimming took off 1 base at V and 4 bases at J, with 19 bases between the two ends. From germline, CDR1 is SGHAT and CDR2 FQNNGV. The CDR3 loop reads CASSLGARLTGSYGYTF. For the CDR3, the DNA is TGTGCCAGCAGCTTAGGGGCGAGGCTAACTGGGAGCTATGGCTACACCTTC.

The rearrangement links TRBV6-4 to TRBJ1-3; the D gene is possibly TRBD1 (5 bases). Per germline, CDR1 MRHNA and CDR2 SNTAGT. The germline V and J ends were trimmed by 5 bases and 6 bases, with 17 bases remaining between them. The CDR3 runs to 15 residues. The CDR3 DNA reads as TGTGCCAGCAGTCCACGGGGGGAACGGGCAAACACCATATATTTT. Translated, it gives CASSPRGERANTIYF.

The rearrangement links TRBV10-3 to TRBJ1-1; D remains ambiguous. The germline CDR1 and CDR2 sequences are ENHRY and SYGVKD. V was clipped by 6 bases and J by 6 bases, with 17 bases between them. The CDR3 totals 14 residues. The CDR3 region is CAIRVDGNPPEAFF. The CDR3 DNA sequence: TGTGCCATCAGGGTGGACGGGAACCCCCCTGAAGCTTTCTTT.

J is TRBJ1-5 and V is TRBV2; D is unclear. The V gene lost 0 bases and the J gene lost 6 bases, with 18 bases spanning the gap. This CDR3 comprises 17 residues. Germline loops: CDR1 SNHLY, CDR2 FYNNEI. CDR3 DNA sequence: TGTGCCAGCAGTGAAGCACAAGTAGGAGCGGACGGTCAGCCCCAGCATTTT. Translating it yields CASSEAQVGADGQPQHF.

A few counts support this clone. The V call is TRBV10-1, the J call TRBJ1-1, with 7 bases matching TRBD1. This CDR3 contains 12 residues. Trimming took 4 bases from V and 5 from J; bases not matched to a gene: 1. Germline-derived CDR1 and CDR2 are WNHNN and SYGVQD (reference sequence). The CDR3 is CASSGQGTEAFF. CDR3 nucleotides: TGCGCCAGCAGTGGACAGGGAACTGAAGCTTTCTTT.

The chain joins TRBV4-1 to TRBJ1-1, with 8 bases fitting TRBD1. The CDR3 sequence is 16 residues long. The junction had 7 bases not matched to a gene; V was cut back by 3 bases and J by 1 base. CDR1 is MGHRA and CDR2 is YSYEKL in the germline V gene. The CDR3 region is CASSHRVTGANTEAFF. As DNA, the CDR3 is TGCGCCAGCAGCCATCGGGTGACAGGGGCGAACACTGAAGCTTTCTTT.

This clone appeared a few times. V gene TRBV5-6 combines with J gene TRBJ2-7; TRBD1 matches 9 bases. The CDR3 has 16 amino acids. The V gene end was trimmed by 0 bases and the J gene end by 3 bases; junction bases not matched to a gene: 7. Germline assignment: CDR1 SGHDT and CDR2 YYEEEE. The CDR3 nucleotides read TGTGCCAGCAGCTTGGCGGGACAGGGATATGTCTACGAGCAGTACTTC. Its protein is CASSLAGQGYVYEQYF.

The rearrangement joins TRBV11-2 to TRBJ1-3; D is ambiguous. Germline V gene lookup returns CDR1 SGHAT and CDR2 FQNNGV. The CDR3 is 13 amino acids. V lost 2 bases to trimming and J lost 11 bases, with 13 bases between them. The CDR3 spells CASSLRQGVAIYF. CDR3 nucleotides: TGTGCCAGCAGCTTACGACAAGGTGTCGCCATATATTTT. Looking up the rest from reference TRBV11-2 and TRBJ1-3 gives the full variable domain: EAGVAQSPRYKIIEKRQSVAFWCNPISGHATLYWYQQILGQGPKLLIQFQNNGVVDDSQLPKDRFSAERLKGVDSTLKIQPAKLEDSAVYLCASSLRQGVAIYFGEGSWLTVV.

This clone was counted between two and nine times. J is TRBJ1-1 and V is TRBV4-1, with D possibly TRBD1 on 6 matching bases. This CDR3 contains 15 residues. Deletions cut 0 bases from V and 0 bases from J, with 8 bases between. Germline values: CDR1 MGHRA, CDR2 YSYEKL. The DNA for the CDR3 is TGCGCCAGCAGCCAAGACAGGGGACTGAACACTGAAGCTTTCTTT. It is translated as CASSQDRGLNTEAFF.

This clone was counted only a few times. The chain is built from TRBV7-9 and TRBJ1-5, with TRBD1 identical over 11 bases. The CDR3 runs to 14 residues. Trimming took 5 bases from V and 7 from J; bases not matched to a gene: 4. Looked up from germline, CDR1 is SEHNR and CDR2 is FQNEAQ (reference sequence). In DNA, the CDR3 is TGTGCCAGCAGCGGACAGGGGGCTTGGCAGCCCCAGCATTTT. It yields the protein CASSGQGAWQPQHF.

This clone has only one observation. The V gene is TRBV29-1, the J gene TRBJ1-2, with D maybe TRBD1 (6 bases). CDR1 and CDR2 from the germline V gene are SQVTM and ANQGSEA. The ends were cut back, 4 bases at V and 4 bases at J, with 13 bases in the middle. The CDR3 is made up of 13 amino acids. The CDR3 region is CSVGGGGFYGYTF. The CDR3 region has the DNA TGCAGCGTTGGAGGGGGGGGCTTCTATGGCTACACCTTC.

This clone was picked up one time. The chain is built from TRBV18 and TRBJ1-5; D is possibly TRBD1 (5 bases). Trimming shortened V by 6 bases and J by 4 bases, and 13 bases separated the two germline ends. CDR1 is KGHSH and CDR2 is LQKENI in the germline V gene. This CDR3 has 14 amino acids. The CDR3 DNA follows: TGTGCCAGCTCCCCAGCGGGGGAAAATCAGCCCCAGCATTTT. The encoded protein is CASSPAGENQPQHF.

A single count supports this clone. The J gene is TRBJ1-4, the V gene TRBV18; maybe TRBD1 (5 bases). V was cut by 1 base and J by 8 bases, with 11 bases left in between. CDR3 length equals 14 residues. From germline, CDR1 is KGHSH and CDR2 LQKENI. The chain's CDR3 is CASSPRGEEEKLFF. In DNA, the CDR3 is TGTGCCAGCTCACCACGGGGGGAGGAGGAAAAACTGTTTTTT.

V usage is TRBV6-6 and J usage is TRBJ1-5; D might be TRBD1 (5 bases). Trimming stripped 5 bases from V and 4 bases from J, with 12 bases between. Germline V lookup: CDR1 MNHNY, CDR2 SVGAGI (reference sequence). The CDR3 has 14 residues. CDR3 sequence reads: CASSQTVPNQPQHF. The CDR3 DNA reads as TGTGCCAGCAGTCAGACAGTCCCGAATCAGCCCCAGCATTTT.

The chain has TRBV14 and TRBJ2-1, with 7 nucleotides matching TRBD2. V lost 0 bases, J lost 8 bases, and 13 bases stayed unmatched. Germline V gives CDR1 SGHDN, CDR2 FVKESK. This CDR3 region has 17 residues. CDR3 sequence (DNA): TGTGCCAGCAGCCAAGACGCCCCCCGGCGGGGGACCCATGAGCAGTTCTTC. Protein product: CASSQDAPRRGTHEQFF.

The rearrangement links TRBV28 to TRBJ2-6; 8 bases line up with TRBD1. Germline loops: CDR1 MDHEN, CDR2 SYDVKM. The CDR3 has 17 amino acids. The V segment lost 3 bases and the J segment 12 bases; nucleotides outside the gene matches: 16. This CDR3 is CASSFPSSGTGASVLTF. The CDR3 nucleotides read TGTGCCAGCAGTTTTCCAAGTTCCGGGACAGGTGCGAGCGTCCTGACTTTC.

This chain uses TRBV7-9 with TRBJ1-2; TRBD1 might be the D (6 bases). V was trimmed by 6 bases and J by 1 base, leaving 18 bases between them. There are 16 residues in the CDR3. Germline V gene data show CDR1 as SEHNR and CDR2 as FQNEAQ (reference sequence). The CDR3 DNA follows: TGTGCCAGCAGTCACTTTCGAGGGGGAAATAACTATGGCTACACCTTC. This gives the protein CASSHFRGGNNYGYTF.

This clone occurred once. The rearrangement uses TRBV25-1 and TRBJ2-5; D is possibly TRBD1 (6 bases). Germline CDR1 reads MGHDK; CDR2 reads SYGVNS. The CDR3 has 14 amino acids. The V end lost 3 bases, the J end lost 2 bases, and 10 bases lay between the germline ends. The CDR3 sequence: CASSEGTIQETQYF. The CDR3 coding sequence is TGTGCCAGCAGTGAGGGGACAATACAAGAGACCCAGTACTTC. Full variable domain (missing parts from reference TRBV25-1 and TRBJ2-5): EADIYQTPRYLVIGTGKKITLECSQTMGHDKMYWYQQDPGMELHLIHYSYGVNSTEKGDLSSESTVSRIRTEHFPLTLESARPSHTSQYLCASSEGTIQETQYFGPGTRLLVL.

This chain links TRBV19 with TRBJ1-1; possible D gene TRBD1, 6 bases. The CDR3 loop spans 15 amino acids. Germline CDR1 is LNHDA and CDR2 is SQIVND (reference sequence). V lost 2 bases, J lost 0 bases, and 10 bases lay in between. CDR3 bases: TGTGCCAGTAGTATATCAGGGGCCATGAACACTGAAGCTTTCTTT. Translated: CASSISGAMNTEAFF. The full variable domain, with the rest looked up from reference TRBV19 and TRBJ1-1, is DGGITQSPKYLFRKEGQNVTLSCEQNLNHDAMYWYRQDPGQGLRLIYYSQIVNDFQKGDIAEGYSVSREKKESFPLTVTSAQKNPTAFYLCASSISGAMNTEAFFGQGTRLTVV.

This chain links TRBV7-6 with TRBJ2-6; a weak D match, TRBD2 (6 bases). Germline V gives CDR1 SGHVS, CDR2 FNYEAQ. V was clipped by 2 bases and J by 1 base, with 12 bases between them. The CDR3 has 17 amino acids. The CDR3, as DNA: TGTGCCAGCAGCTTACTATTCGGAGGGTCTGGGGCCAACGTCCTGACTTTC. Encoded protein: CASSLLFGGSGANVLTF.

The chain joins TRBV13 to TRBJ1-2; D call uncertain. V was shortened by 2 bases and J by 5 bases, with 15 bases between the two germline ends. This CDR3 spans 15 amino acids. The V gene's germline CDR1 is PRHDT and CDR2 FYEKMQ (reference sequence). As DNA, the CDR3 is TGTGCCAGCAGCTTAAGGGAGACGGGATCATATGGCTACACCTTC. Its protein is CASSLRETGSYGYTF.

This chain uses TRBV30 with TRBJ1-2; D unclear. This CDR3 comprises 15 residues. Trimming pared 5 bases from V and 8 bases from J, leaving 24 bases between. Looked up from germline, CDR1 is GTSNPN and CDR2 is SVGIG (reference sequence). CDR3 sequence: CAWAKIMSAVRGYTF. In DNA form, the CDR3 reads TGTGCCTGGGCCAAAATCATGTCCGCCGTGCGGGGCTACACCTTC.

This chain links TRBV25-1 with TRBJ1-1; weak D call: TRBD1 (6 bases). The CDR3 length is 14 residues. V dropped 4 bases and J dropped 1 base, with 10 bases sitting between them. CDR1 and CDR2 (germline): MGHDK, SYGVNS. The CDR3 DNA is TGTGCCAGCAGTGGACAGGCCAAGAACACTGAAGCTTTCTTT. Residues: CASSGQAKNTEAFF.

The rearrangement links TRBV9 to TRBJ2-1, with TRBD1 identical over 11 bases. The CDR3 extends over 18 amino acids. Trimming at V came to 0 bases and at J to 5 bases, leaving 10 bases not matched to a gene. Germline assignment: CDR1 SGDLS and CDR2 YYNGEE. This chain's CDR3 is CASSVDGGTGGLDNEQFF. The CDR3 region has the DNA TGTGCCAGCAGCGTAGATGGAGGGACAGGGGGATTGGACAATGAGCAGTTCTTC.